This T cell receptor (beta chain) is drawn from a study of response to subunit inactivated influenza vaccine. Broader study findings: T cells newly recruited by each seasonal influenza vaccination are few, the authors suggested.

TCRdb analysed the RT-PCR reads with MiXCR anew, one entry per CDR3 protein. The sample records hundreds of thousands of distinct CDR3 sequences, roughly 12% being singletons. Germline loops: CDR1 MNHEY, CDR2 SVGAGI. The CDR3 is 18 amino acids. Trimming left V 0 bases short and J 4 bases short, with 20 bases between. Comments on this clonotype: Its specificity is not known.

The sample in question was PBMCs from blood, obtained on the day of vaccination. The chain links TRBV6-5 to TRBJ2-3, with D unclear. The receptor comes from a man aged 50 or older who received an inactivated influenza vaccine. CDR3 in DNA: TGTGCCAGCAGTTACTCGATTTCCGCCCCGAGCGACGCAGATACGCAGTATTTT. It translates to CASSYSISAPSDADTQYF.